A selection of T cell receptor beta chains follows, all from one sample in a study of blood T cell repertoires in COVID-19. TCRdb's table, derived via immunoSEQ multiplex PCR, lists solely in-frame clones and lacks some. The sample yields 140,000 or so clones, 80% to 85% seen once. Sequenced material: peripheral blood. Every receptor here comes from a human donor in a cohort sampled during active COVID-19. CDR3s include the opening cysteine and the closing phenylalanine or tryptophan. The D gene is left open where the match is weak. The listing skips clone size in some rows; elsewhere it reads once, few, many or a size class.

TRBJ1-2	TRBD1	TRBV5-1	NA	TGCGCCAGCGAACAGGGGGAGGGTTGTGGCTACACCTTC	CASEQGEGCGYTF
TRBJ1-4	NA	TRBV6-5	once	TGTGCCAGCAGTTACCGAGCGGATGCAACTAATGAAAAACTGTTTTTT	CASSYRADATNEKLFF
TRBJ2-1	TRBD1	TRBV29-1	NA	TGCAGCGCGACAGGGAGATTTTACAATGAGCAGTTCTTC	CSATGRFYNEQFF
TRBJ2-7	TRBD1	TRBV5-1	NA	TGCGCCAGCAGCTTGGCAGCGTCAGGGGGCTGGTACGAGCAGTACTTC	CASSLAASGGWYEQYF
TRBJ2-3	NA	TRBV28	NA	TGTGCCAGCAGTCCGCTACCAGGCAGGGCGGGCACAGATACGCAGTATTTT	CASSPLPGRAGTDTQYF
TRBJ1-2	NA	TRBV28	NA	TGTGCCAGCAGCGGGGAGTGGGCACTCTACACCTTC	CASSGEWALYTF
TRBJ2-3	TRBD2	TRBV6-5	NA	TGTGCCAGCACTCCCAGCGGGAAAGGGCGAGATACGCAGTATTTT	CASTPSGKGRDTQYF
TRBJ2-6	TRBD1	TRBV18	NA	TGTGCCAGCTCAGGCCAGGGGGCGTCGTCGGCCAACGTCCTGACTTTC	CASSGQGASSANVLTF
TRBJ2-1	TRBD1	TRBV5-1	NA	TGCGCCAGCAGCCCGGCCGGGACAGGGAACGTGTATGAGCAGTTCTTC	CASSPAGTGNVYEQFF
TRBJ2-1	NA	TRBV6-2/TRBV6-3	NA	TGTGCCAGCAGCCTTAGCGGACCCTCCTACAATGAGCAGTTCTTC	CASSLSGPSYNEQFF
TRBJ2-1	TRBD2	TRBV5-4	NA	TGTGCCAGCAGCTTTTTGACTAGCGGGAGCGATGAGCAGTTCTTC	CASSFLTSGSDEQFF
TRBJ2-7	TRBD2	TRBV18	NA	TGTGCCAGCTCACCCTCTAGCGGGAGCCTCTCCTACGAGCAGTACTTC	CASSPSSGSLSYEQYF
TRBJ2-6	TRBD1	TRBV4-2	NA	TGTGCCAGCAGCCAACGACAGGGATCCGGGGCCAACGTCCTGACTTTC	CASSQRQGSGANVLTF
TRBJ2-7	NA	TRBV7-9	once	TGTGCCAGCAGCTTAGCTCCCAGGGACTCATCCTACGAGCAGTACTTC	CASSLAPRDSSYEQYF
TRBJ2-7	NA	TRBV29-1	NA	TGCAGCGTTGTTTTTTGGGAGACCTACGAGCAGTACTTC	CSVVFWETYEQYF
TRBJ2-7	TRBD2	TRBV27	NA	TGTGCCAGCAGTTTGCGGGAGGGCCCATACGAGCAGTACTTC	CASSLREGPYEQYF
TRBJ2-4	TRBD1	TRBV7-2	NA	TGTGCCAGCAGCCTAAGATTTGCGGGACAGGGCGGAAACATTCAGTACTTC	CASSLRFAGQGGNIQYF
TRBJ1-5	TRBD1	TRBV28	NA	TGTGCCAGCAGTTTATGGACAGGGGAACAGCCCCAGCATTTT	CASSLWTGEQPQHF
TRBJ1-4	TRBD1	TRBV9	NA	TGTGCCAGCAGCCCAGGGGGAGGAGGAGTTGAGGAAAAACTGTTTTTT	CASSPGGGGVEEKLFF
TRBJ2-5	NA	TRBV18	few	TGTGCCAGCCGGACTGGCGGCCAAGAGACCCAGTACTTC	CASRTGGQETQYF
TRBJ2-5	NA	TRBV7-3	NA	TGTGCCAGCAGCTTTGGTAACCCCGGCCAAGAGACCCAGTACTTC	CASSFGNPGQETQYF
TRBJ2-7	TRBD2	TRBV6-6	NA	TGTGCCAGCAGTTACTCTCCCGGGACTAGCTACTACGAGCAGTACTTC	CASSYSPGTSYYEQYF
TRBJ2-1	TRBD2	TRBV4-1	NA	TGCGCCAGCAGCCAAGAACCGAGCGGGAGAGGTAGGGATGAGCAGTTCTTC	CASSQEPSGRGRDEQFF
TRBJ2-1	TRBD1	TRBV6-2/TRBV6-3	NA	TGTGCCAGCAGTTACTCCCGGACAGGGTCCACCAATGAGCAGTTCTTC	CASSYSRTGSTNEQFF
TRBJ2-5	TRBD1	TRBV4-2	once	TGTGCCAGCAGCGACCTTGGACAGGGGCAATCAGAGACCCAGTACTTC	CASSDLGQGQSETQYF
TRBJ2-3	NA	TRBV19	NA	TGTGCCAGTAGTATACGGTCCGGTAGCACAGATACGCAGTATTTT	CASSIRSGSTDTQYF
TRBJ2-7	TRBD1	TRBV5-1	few	TGCGCCAGCAGCTTGGTGACAGGGGGCGCGGGGGAGCAGTACTTC	CASSLVTGGAGEQYF
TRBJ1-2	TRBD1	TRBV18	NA	TGTGCCAGCTCACCATACGGACAGGCCGACTACGTCTATGGCTACACCTTC	CASSPYGQADYVYGYTF
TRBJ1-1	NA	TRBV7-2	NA	TGTGCCAGCAGCTTCTCAGTAATGAACACTGAAGCTTTCTTT	CASSFSVMNTEAFF
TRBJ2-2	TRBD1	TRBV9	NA	TGTGCCAGCAGGTTAACAGGGGGAACCGGGGAGCTGTTTTTT	CASRLTGGTGELFF
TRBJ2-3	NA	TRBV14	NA	TGTGCCAGCAGCCAAGTTGAGGGAGTTGGAACAGATACGCAGTATTTT	CASSQVEGVGTDTQYF
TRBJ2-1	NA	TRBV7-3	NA	TGTGCCAGCAGCTTAAAGCCCCTCATGTCGCAGTTCTTC	CASSLKPLMSQFF
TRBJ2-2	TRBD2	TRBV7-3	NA	TGTGCCAGCAGCTTAGGCGGACTAGCGGGAGTGGGCGGGGAGCTGTTTTTT	CASSLGGLAGVGGELFF
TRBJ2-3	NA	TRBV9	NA	TGTGCCAGCAGCGTAGCCCAGGGGATAGCCACAGATACGCAGTATTTT	CASSVAQGIATDTQYF
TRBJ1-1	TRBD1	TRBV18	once	TGTGCCAGCTCACCGGGGACAGTCACTGAAGCTTTCTTT	CASSPGTVTEAFF
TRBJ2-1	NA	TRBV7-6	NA	TGTGCCAGCAGCTTAGTCGGCGGGACCCGGAGCTCCTACAATGAGCAGTTCTTC	CASSLVGGTRSSYNEQFF
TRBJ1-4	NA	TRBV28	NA	TGTGCCAGCAGTTCTGGGGGGGACCGTGAAAAACTGTTTTTT	CASSSGGDREKLFF
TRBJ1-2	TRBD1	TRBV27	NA	TGTGCCAGCAGCCGGGACAGCTACTATGGCTACACCTTC	CASSRDSYYGYTF
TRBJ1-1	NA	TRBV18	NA	TGTGCCAGCTCACCTAGCATGAACACTGAAGCTTTCTTT	CASSPSMNTEAFF
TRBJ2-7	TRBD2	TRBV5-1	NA	TGCGCCAGCAGCCGATCTAGCGGGGCCTACGAGCAGTACTTC	CASSRSSGAYEQYF
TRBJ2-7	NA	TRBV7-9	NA	TGTGCCAGCAGCTTAGGGGTCTCGGGGAACGAGCAGTACTTC	CASSLGVSGNEQYF
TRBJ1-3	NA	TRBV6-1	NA	TGTGCCAGCAGTGAAGGAAGACAGACCTCCTATTTT	CASSEGRQTSYF
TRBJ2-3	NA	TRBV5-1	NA	TGCGCCAGCAGCTTGAAGCGGGTAGGACATTCTAGCACAGATACGCAGTATTTT	CASSLKRVGHSSTDTQYF
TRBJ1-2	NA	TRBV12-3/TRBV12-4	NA	TGTGCCAGCAGCCGCTATGGCTACACCTTC	CASSRYGYTF
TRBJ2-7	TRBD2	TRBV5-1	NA	TGCGCCAGCAGCTTGGCTCCCGGGGGGACCTCCTACGAGCAGTACTTC	CASSLAPGGTSYEQYF
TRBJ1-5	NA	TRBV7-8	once	TGTGCCAGCAGTCATGATATTGGACAGACAATGTTAGCCAATCAGCCCCAGCATTTT	CASSHDIGQTMLANQPQHF
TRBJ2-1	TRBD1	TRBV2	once	TGTGCCAGCAGAAGACCACAGGGGGGATGGAATGAGCAGTTCTTC	CASRRPQGGWNEQFF
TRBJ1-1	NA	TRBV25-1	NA	TGTGCCAGCAATTGGGCGGGTGAGACTGAAGCTTTCTTT	CASNWAGETEAFF
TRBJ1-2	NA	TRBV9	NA	TGTGCCAGCAGCGTAGCAGGGGACTATGGCTACACCTTC	CASSVAGDYGYTF
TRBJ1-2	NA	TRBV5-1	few	TGCGCCAGCAGGCCCGGGGGGGCGTCCCTTTATGGCTACACCTTC	CASRPGGASLYGYTF